The rows below give T cell receptor beta chains drawn from one sample of a study of identical twins. TCRdb reprocessed the 5' RACE reads with MiXCR, giving one entry per CDR3 protein. This sample has some 1,600,000 distinct CDR3 sequences; more than 30% occur once, and the top ten carry more than 0.25%. Sample: cord blood. Every receptor here comes from a newborn girl in good health. Both conserved end residues are part of each CDR3. A D gene is named only where the DNA matches it firmly. Only some rows state a clone size, as once, few, many or a class for expanded clones.

V gene: TRBV12-5
clone size: few
J gene: TRBJ1-5
CDR3 length: 17
D gene: .
CDR3 protein: CASGLVRGFGSNQPQHF
CDR3 DNA: TGTGCTAGTGGTTTGGTACGTGGGTTTGGGAGCAATCAGCCCCAGCATTTT

V gene: TRBV7-8
clone size: .
J gene: TRBJ2-1
CDR3 length: 12
D gene: .
CDR3 protein: CASSSQEETQFF
CDR3 DNA: TGTGCCAGCAGCTCCCAGGAAGAGACCCAGTTCTTC

V gene: TRBV4-1
clone size: .
J gene: TRBJ2-7
CDR3 length: 15
D gene: .
CDR3 protein: CASSQEGARSYEQYF
CDR3 DNA: TGCGCCAGCAGCCAAGAGGGTGCTAGGTCATACGAGCAGTACTTC

V gene: TRBV3-1
clone size: .
J gene: TRBJ2-4
CDR3 length: 20
D gene: .
CDR3 protein: CASSQEWGFLREEGREIQYF
CDR3 DNA: TGTGCCAGCAGCCAAGAGTGGGGATTTCTCAGGGAAGAAGGGCGAGAGATCCAGTACTTC

V gene: TRBV27
clone size: .
J gene: TRBJ2-5
CDR3 length: 13
D gene: TRBD2
CDR3 protein: CASSLIAGETQYF
CDR3 DNA: TGTGCCAGCAGTCTTATAGCGGGAGAGACCCAGTACTTC

V gene: TRBV4-2
clone size: few
J gene: TRBJ2-1
CDR3 length: 21
D gene: TRBD2
CDR3 protein: CASSQEGSASGIFRSYNEQFF
CDR3 DNA: TGTGCCAGCAGCCAAGAGGGGTCGGCTAGCGGAATTTTCCGCTCCTACAATGAGCAGTTCTTC

V gene: TRBV20-1
clone size: few
J gene: TRBJ2-5
CDR3 length: 14
D gene: TRBD2
CDR3 protein: CSARLAGFQETQYF
CDR3 DNA: TGCAGTGCTAGACTAGCGGGATTCCAAGAGACCCAGTACTTC

V gene: TRBV20-1
clone size: .
J gene: TRBJ2-7
CDR3 length: 14
D gene: TRBD2
CDR3 protein: CSASPGTSADEQYF
CDR3 DNA: TGCAGTGCTAGCCCCGGGACTAGCGCGGACGAGCAGTACTTC

V gene: TRBV15
clone size: .
J gene: TRBJ2-3
CDR3 length: 17
D gene: TRBD2
CDR3 protein: CATSRGPASGVADTQYF
CDR3 DNA: TGTGCCACCAGCAGAGGCCCAGCTAGCGGGGTCGCAGATACGCAGTATTTT

V gene: TRBV9
clone size: few
J gene: TRBJ2-1
CDR3 length: 16
D gene: TRBD2
CDR3 protein: CASSGRLAGRENEQFF
CDR3 DNA: TGTGCCAGCAGCGGACGACTAGCGGGGCGGGAGAATGAGCAGTTCTTC

V gene: TRBV7-9
clone size: .
J gene: TRBJ2-2
CDR3 length: 14
D gene: TRBD2
CDR3 protein: CASSLNGGTGELFF
CDR3 DNA: TGTGCCAGCAGCTTAAACGGGGGGACCGGGGAGCTGTTTTTT

V gene: TRBV7-6
clone size: few
J gene: TRBJ2-5
CDR3 length: 13
D gene: .
CDR3 protein: CASSPSNQETQYF
CDR3 DNA: TGTGCCAGCAGCCCCTCGAACCAAGAGACCCAGTACTTC

V gene: TRBV27
clone size: .
J gene: TRBJ2-1
CDR3 length: 17
D gene: .
CDR3 protein: CASSLSIGYRSYNEQFF
CDR3 DNA: TGTGCCAGCAGTTTATCGATCGGCTATCGCTCCTACAATGAGCAGTTCTTC

V gene: TRBV20-1
clone size: few
J gene: TRBJ1-2
CDR3 length: 14
D gene: .
CDR3 protein: CSARAREEIRGYTF
CDR3 DNA: TGCAGTGCTAGAGCTCGGGAAGAGATTAGGGGCTACACCTTC

V gene: TRBV29-1
clone size: few
J gene: TRBJ2-7
CDR3 length: 14
D gene: TRBD1
CDR3 protein: CSVEGTGGGYEQYF
CDR3 DNA: TGCAGCGTTGAAGGGACAGGGGGAGGCTACGAGCAGTACTTC

V gene: TRBV7-2
clone size: .
J gene: TRBJ1-5
CDR3 length: 15
D gene: .
CDR3 protein: CASSLFRGGDQPQHF
CDR3 DNA: TGTGCCAGCAGCTTATTCCGGGGAGGGGATCAGCCCCAGCATTTT

V gene: TRBV5-1
clone size: few
J gene: TRBJ1-1
CDR3 length: 15
D gene: .
CDR3 protein: CASSLVNRVVTEAFF
CDR3 DNA: TGCGCCAGCAGCTTGGTTAACAGGGTGGTAACTGAAGCTTTCTTT

V gene: TRBV20-1
clone size: .
J gene: TRBJ2-1
CDR3 length: 12
D gene: .
CDR3 protein: CSASSRYNEQFF
CDR3 DNA: TGCAGTGCTAGCAGTAGATACAATGAGCAGTTCTTC

V gene: TRBV29-1
clone size: many
J gene: TRBJ2-3
CDR3 length: 15
D gene: TRBD2
CDR3 protein: CSVEDPRGATDTQYF
CDR3 DNA: TGCAGCGTTGAAGATCCGCGGGGGGCAACAGATACGCAGTATTTT

V gene: TRBV7-9
clone size: .
J gene: TRBJ2-7
CDR3 length: 14
D gene: .
CDR3 protein: CASSSRHLPYEQYF
CDR3 DNA: TGTGCCAGCAGCTCCCGACACCTACCCTACGAGCAGTACTTC

V gene: TRBV20-1
clone size: .
J gene: TRBJ1-2
CDR3 length: 13
D gene: .
CDR3 protein: CSASGQENYGYTF
CDR3 DNA: TGCAGTGCTAGCGGGCAGGAGAACTATGGCTACACCTTC

V gene: TRBV12-3/TRBV12-4
clone size: .
J gene: TRBJ2-4
CDR3 length: 13
D gene: TRBD1
CDR3 protein: CASTRTGQNIQYF
CDR3 DNA: TGTGCCAGCACTCGGACAGGTCAAAACATTCAGTACTTC

V gene: TRBV20-1
clone size: few
J gene: TRBJ2-7
CDR3 length: 16
D gene: TRBD2
CDR3 protein: CSARQPGLAGAYEQYF
CDR3 DNA: TGCAGTGCTAGACAACCGGGACTAGCGGGAGCGTACGAGCAGTACTTC

V gene: TRBV7-6
clone size: .
J gene: TRBJ1-5
CDR3 length: 17
D gene: .
CDR3 protein: CASSPIRKGDDNQPQHF
CDR3 DNA: TGTGCCAGCAGCCCCATCCGGAAGGGGGATGACAATCAGCCCCAGCATTTT

V gene: TRBV5-1
clone size: .
J gene: TRBJ1-2
CDR3 length: 14
D gene: .
CDR3 protein: CASSLRAENYGYTF
CDR3 DNA: TGCGCCAGCAGCTTGAGGGCGGAAAACTATGGCTACACCTTC

V gene: TRBV21-1
clone size: few
J gene: TRBJ2-7
CDR3 length: 15
D gene: .
CDR3 protein: CASSKETELPYEQYF
CDR3 DNA: TGTGCCAGCAGCAAAGAAACGGAGCTTCCCTACGAGCAGTACTTC

V gene: TRBV12-3/TRBV12-4
clone size: .
J gene: TRBJ2-2
CDR3 length: 16
D gene: TRBD1
CDR3 protein: CASSALRQGGTGELFF
CDR3 DNA: TGTGCCAGCAGTGCATTACGACAGGGGGGTACCGGGGAGCTGTTTTTT